A single sample gave rise to the 5 T cell receptor beta chains below, sequenced in a study of CD8+ T cells in alopecia areata. The sequencing template was cDNA reverse transcribed from extracted RNA. TCRdb keeps only in-frame clones here, not all; method: immunoSEQ multiplex PCR. This table has some 240,000 clones, about three fifths appearing once. The treatment denotes: oral pan-JAK inhibitor, 5-10 mg twice daily. The sample consisted of CD4+ T cells sorted from blood, taken at week 4, from a patient treated with tofacitinib. These receptor sequences come from a human donor with alopecia areata.

The V call is TRBV7-6, the J call TRBJ1-5, with D hard to call. The V and J ends lost 5 bases and 1 base respectively, with 6 bases between them. The CDR3 runs 13 residues. The V gene's germline CDR1 is SGHVS and CDR2 FNYEAQ. The CDR3, as DNA: TGTGCCAGCAGCCCCGACAGCAATCAGCCCCAGCATTTT. Translating it yields CASSPDSNQPQHF.

The chain links TRBV9 to TRBJ2-7; D uncertain. V lost 0 bases, J lost 4 bases, and 14 bases lay in between. Germline V gene sequence: CDR1 SGDLS, CDR2 YYNGEE. CDR3 size: 15 residues. CDR3: CASSVGGAGRYEQYF. In DNA form, the CDR3 reads TGTGCCAGCAGCGTAGGAGGTGCAGGCCGATACGAGCAGTACTTC.

The table lists this clone with many counts. The chain combines TRBV14 with TRBJ1-6; D unclear. The CDR3 extends over 14 amino acids. Germline CDR1 reads SGHDN; CDR2 reads FVKESK. The ends were cut back, 6 bases at V and 8 bases at J, with 14 bases in the middle. The CDR3 DNA sequence: TGTGCCAGCAGAAGTACGGGGTTAGATTCACCCCTCCACTTT. Translated, it gives CASRSTGLDSPLHF.

This sequence joins TRBV2 and TRBJ2-4; D perhaps matches TRBD1 (6 bases). Germline CDR1 is SNHLY and CDR2 is FYNNEI. V lost 6 bases to trimming and J lost 3 bases, with 15 bases between them. This CDR3 has 15 residues. Written as DNA, the CDR3 is TGTGCCAGCAGCGAACAGGGCTACGGCAAAAACATTCAGTACTTC. Amino acids: CASSEQGYGKNIQYF.

In this sample, this clone turned up once. The rearrangement joins TRBV30 to TRBJ1-2; 8 nucleotides align to TRBD1. The CDR3 runs 13 residues. After removal of 6 bases from V and 4 bases from J, the junction contained 7 bases not matched to a gene. CDR1 is GTSNPN, CDR2 SVGIG, per germline (reference sequence). CDR3 amino acids: CACFGTGAYGYTF. CDR3 bases: TGTGCCTGTTTTGGGACAGGCGCCTATGGCTACACCTTC. Variable domain in full (rest from reference TRBV30 and TRBJ1-2): SQTIHQWPATLVQPVGSPLSLECTVEGTSNPNLYWYRQAAGRGLQLLFYSVGIGQISSEVPQNLSASRPQDRQFILSSKKLLLSDSGFYLCACFGTGAYGYTFGSGTRLTVV.